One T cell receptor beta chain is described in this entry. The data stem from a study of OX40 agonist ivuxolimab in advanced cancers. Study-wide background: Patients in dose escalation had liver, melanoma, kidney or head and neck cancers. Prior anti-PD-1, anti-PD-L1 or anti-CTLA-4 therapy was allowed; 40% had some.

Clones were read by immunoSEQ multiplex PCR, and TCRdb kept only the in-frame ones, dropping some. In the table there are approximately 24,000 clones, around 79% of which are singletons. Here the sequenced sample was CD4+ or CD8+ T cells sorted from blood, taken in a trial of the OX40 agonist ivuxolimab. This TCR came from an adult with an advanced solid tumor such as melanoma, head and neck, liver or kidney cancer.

CDR3 loop: CASRPGGEWDYEQYF. The CDR3 DNA reads TGCGCCAGCCGCCCCGGGGGGGAGTGGGACTACGAGCAGTACTTC. The J gene is TRBJ2-7, the V gene TRBV5-1; 8 positions match TRBD2. V dropped 7 bases and J dropped 3; count of bases not matched to a gene: 12. Per germline, CDR1 SGHRS and CDR2 YFSETQ. The CDR3 has 15 residues.